Shown below are 10 T cell receptor beta chains from a single sample sequenced in a study of T cell changes during pregnancy in multiple sclerosis. The repertoire was sequenced with immunoSEQ multiplex PCR; TCRdb's copy has only in-frame clones and lacks some. The repertoire includes about 42,000 clones, approximately 96% of them detected once, and 0.89% sits in the top ten. Sequences were derived from peripheral blood, sampled in the second trimester of pregnancy. These receptors all come from a female donor with multiple sclerosis, enrolled in a pregnancy study.

The V gene is TRBV7-6, the J gene TRBJ2-7, with TRBD1 matching over 8 bases. The V and J ends lost 5 bases and 5 bases, in that order; junction bases with no gene match: 8. The CDR3 sequence is 14 residues long. In germline, CDR1 is SGHVS, CDR2 FNYEAQ. The CDR3 DNA follows: TGTGCCAGCAGCCGCGGACAGGGAGGAAACGAGCAGTACTTC. Its translation: CASSRGQGGNEQYF.

This clone is a singleton in its sample. The chain uses TRBV2 and TRBJ2-5; 8 nucleotides line up with TRBD2. Losses at the gene ends were 6 bases for V and 0 bases for J; bases not matched to a gene: 3. This CDR3 comprises 14 residues. Looked up from germline, CDR1 is SNHLY and CDR2 is FYNNEI. CDR3 coding DNA: TGTGCCAGCAGGCGGGGGGCCAACCAAGAGACCCAGTACTTC. This gives the protein CASRRGANQETQYF.

The V call is TRBV5-1, the J call TRBJ2-7, with D tentatively TRBD2 (5 bases). The V gene's germline CDR1 is SGHRS and CDR2 YFSETQ. V was clipped by 1 base and J by 5 bases, with 7 bases between them. The CDR3 contains 12 residues. CDR3 residues: CASSLPGDEQYF. As DNA, the CDR3 is TGCGCCAGCAGCTTGCCCGGGGACGAGCAGTACTTC.

This rearrangement joins TRBV29-1 to TRBJ2-5; D is unclear. This CDR3 contains 12 residues. The germline V and J ends were trimmed by 5 bases and 0 bases, with 7 bases remaining between them. From germline, CDR1 is SQVTM and CDR2 ANQGSEA. The CDR3 sequence: CSVTEYQETQYF. CDR3 nucleotides: TGCAGCGTTACAGAGTACCAAGAGACCCAGTACTTC. Supplemented by reference TRBV29-1 and TRBJ2-5, the full variable domain reads SAVISQKPSRDICQRGTSLTIQCQVDSQVTMMFWYRQQPGQSLTLIATANQGSEATYESGFVIDKFPISRPNLTFSTLTVSNMSPEDSSIYLCSVTEYQETQYFGPGTRLLVL.

This clone was seen just once. The chain combines TRBV15 with TRBJ2-1; D may be TRBD2 (6 bases). The ends were cut back, 0 bases at V and 7 bases at J, with 10 bases in the middle. Germline CDR1 LNHNV, CDR2 YYDKDF (reference sequence). The CDR3 length is 14 residues. The CDR3 bases are TGTGCCACCAGCAGAGATAGTGGGGGGAATGAGCAGTTCTTC. Translation gives CATSRDSGGNEQFF.

J is TRBJ2-7 and V is TRBV5-1, with 7 bases lining up with TRBD1. This CDR3 has 14 amino acids. The germline CDR1 and CDR2 sequences are SGHRS and YFSETQ. The V segment lost 4 bases and the J segment 4 bases; nucleotides outside the gene matches: 8. DNA of the CDR3: TGCGCCAGCAGCCCGGCAGGGGGTGGGTACGAGCAGTACTTC. It yields the protein CASSPAGGGYEQYF.

The gene calls are TRBV6-5 and TRBJ2-2; TRBD1 agrees at 8 bases. In germline, CDR1 is MNHEY, CDR2 SVGAGI. V was clipped by 6 bases and J by 7 bases; unmatched bases: 7. The CDR3 has 14 residues. The CDR3 reads CASSRDRFIGELFF. CDR3 nucleotide sequence: TGTGCCAGCAGCCGGGACAGGTTCATCGGGGAGCTGTTTTTT.

The CDR3 region is CASSHHGTPLDEQYF. Written as DNA, the CDR3 is TGCGCCAGCAGCCACCACGGGACACCTCTGGACGAGCAGTACTTC. The V and J genes are TRBV4-1 and TRBJ2-7; possibly TRBD1 for D (6 bases). The CDR3 contains 15 residues. Deletions cut 3 bases from V and 5 bases from J, with 17 bases between. The V gene's germline CDR1 is MGHRA and CDR2 YSYEKL.

This chain uses TRBV5-1 with TRBJ2-7, with D perhaps matching TRBD1 (5 bases). The germline V and J ends were trimmed by 5 bases and 0 bases, with 18 bases remaining between them. Germline V CDR1 and CDR2: SGHRS, YFSETQ. This CDR3 has 16 amino acids. The CDR3 region is CASSSVGAPTSYEQYF. The CDR3 nucleotides read TGCGCCAGCAGTTCGGTTGGGGCACCAACCTCCTACGAGCAGTACTTC.

This chain links TRBV30 with TRBJ2-7; D call uncertain. CDR3 length equals 12 residues. Trimming took 0 bases from V and 1 from J, leaving 4 bases between them. Germline CDR1 and CDR2: GTSNPN and SVGIG (reference sequence). CDR3 DNA: TGTGCCTGGAGTGTCTCGTCCTACGAGCAGTACTTC. The encoded protein is CAWSVSSYEQYF.